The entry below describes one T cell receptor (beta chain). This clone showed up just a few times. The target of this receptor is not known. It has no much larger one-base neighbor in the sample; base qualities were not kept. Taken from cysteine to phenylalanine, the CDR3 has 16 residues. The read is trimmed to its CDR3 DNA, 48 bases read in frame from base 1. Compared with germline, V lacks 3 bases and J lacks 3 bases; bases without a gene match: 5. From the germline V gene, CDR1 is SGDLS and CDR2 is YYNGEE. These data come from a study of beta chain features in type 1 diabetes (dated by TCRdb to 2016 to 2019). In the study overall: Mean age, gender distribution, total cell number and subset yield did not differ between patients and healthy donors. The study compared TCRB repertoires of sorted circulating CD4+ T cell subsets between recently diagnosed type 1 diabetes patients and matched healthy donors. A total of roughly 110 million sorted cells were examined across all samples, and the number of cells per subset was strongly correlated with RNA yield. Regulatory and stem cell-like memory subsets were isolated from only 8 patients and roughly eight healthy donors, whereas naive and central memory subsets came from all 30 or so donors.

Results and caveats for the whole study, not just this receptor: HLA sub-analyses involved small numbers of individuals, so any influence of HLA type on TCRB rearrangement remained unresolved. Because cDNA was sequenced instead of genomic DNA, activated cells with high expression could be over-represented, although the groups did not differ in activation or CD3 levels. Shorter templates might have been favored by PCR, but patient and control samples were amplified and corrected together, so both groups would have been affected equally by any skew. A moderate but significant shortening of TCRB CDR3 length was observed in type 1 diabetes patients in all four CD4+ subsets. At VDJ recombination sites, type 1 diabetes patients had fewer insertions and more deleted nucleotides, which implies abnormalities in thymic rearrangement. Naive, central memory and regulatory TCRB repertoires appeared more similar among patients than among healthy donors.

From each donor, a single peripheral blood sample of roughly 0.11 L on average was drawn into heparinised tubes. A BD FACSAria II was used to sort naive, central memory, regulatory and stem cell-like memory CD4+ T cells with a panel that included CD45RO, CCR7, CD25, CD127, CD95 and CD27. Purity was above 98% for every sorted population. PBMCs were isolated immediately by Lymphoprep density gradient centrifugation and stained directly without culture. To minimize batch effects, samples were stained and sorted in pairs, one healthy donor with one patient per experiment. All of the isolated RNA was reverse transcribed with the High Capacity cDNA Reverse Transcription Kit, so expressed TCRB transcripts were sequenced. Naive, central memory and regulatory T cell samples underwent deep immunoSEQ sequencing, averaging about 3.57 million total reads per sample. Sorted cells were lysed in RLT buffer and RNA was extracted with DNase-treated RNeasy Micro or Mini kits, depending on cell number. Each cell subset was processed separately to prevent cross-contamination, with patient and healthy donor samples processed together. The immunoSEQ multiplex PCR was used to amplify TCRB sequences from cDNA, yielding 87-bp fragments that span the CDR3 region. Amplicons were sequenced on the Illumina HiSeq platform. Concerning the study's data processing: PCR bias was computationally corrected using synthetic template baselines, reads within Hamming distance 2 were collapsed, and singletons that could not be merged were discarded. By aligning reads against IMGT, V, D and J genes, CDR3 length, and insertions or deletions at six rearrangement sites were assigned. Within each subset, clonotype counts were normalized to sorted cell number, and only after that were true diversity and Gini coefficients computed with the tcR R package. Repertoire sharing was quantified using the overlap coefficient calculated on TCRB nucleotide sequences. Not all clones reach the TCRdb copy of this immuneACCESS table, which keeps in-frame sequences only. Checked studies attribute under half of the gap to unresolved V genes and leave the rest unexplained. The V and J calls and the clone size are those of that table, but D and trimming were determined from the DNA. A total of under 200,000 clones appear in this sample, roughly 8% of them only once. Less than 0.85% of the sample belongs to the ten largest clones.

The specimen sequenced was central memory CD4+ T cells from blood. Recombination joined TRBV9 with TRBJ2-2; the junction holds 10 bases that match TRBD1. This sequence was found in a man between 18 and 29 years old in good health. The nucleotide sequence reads TGTGCCAGCAGCGCGGGACAGGGGAGGCACACCGGGGAGCTGTTTTTT. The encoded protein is CASSAGQGRHTGELFF.